This T cell receptor (beta chain) was found in a study of T cells after yellow fever vaccination. Notes on the study in general: Post-booster reappearance was seen for most primary-vaccination clones (about 96% CD4, about 90% CD8).

TCRdb fed the 5' RACE reads into MiXCR, producing one record per CDR3 protein. This sample has 200,000 to 250,000 distinct CDR3 sequences, with approximately 3% found just once. V dropped 6 bases and J dropped 4; count of bases not matched to a gene: 5. Germline CDR1 reads DFQATT; CDR2 reads SNEGSKA (reference sequence). The CDR3 covers 12 residues. Only a few counts were recorded for this clonotype. Its antigen is still unknown. The chain links TRBV20-1 to TRBJ1-1; 7 bases agree with TRBD1. The origin of this receptor is a man younger than 35 who received the YFV17D yellow fever vaccine. Sequenced material: CD4+ T cells sorted from PBMCs, taken 10 days after the yellow fever booster vaccination. The CDR3 spells CSAQQGSTEAFF. In DNA, the CDR3 is TGCAGTGCCCAACAGGGGAGCACTGAAGCTTTCTTT.